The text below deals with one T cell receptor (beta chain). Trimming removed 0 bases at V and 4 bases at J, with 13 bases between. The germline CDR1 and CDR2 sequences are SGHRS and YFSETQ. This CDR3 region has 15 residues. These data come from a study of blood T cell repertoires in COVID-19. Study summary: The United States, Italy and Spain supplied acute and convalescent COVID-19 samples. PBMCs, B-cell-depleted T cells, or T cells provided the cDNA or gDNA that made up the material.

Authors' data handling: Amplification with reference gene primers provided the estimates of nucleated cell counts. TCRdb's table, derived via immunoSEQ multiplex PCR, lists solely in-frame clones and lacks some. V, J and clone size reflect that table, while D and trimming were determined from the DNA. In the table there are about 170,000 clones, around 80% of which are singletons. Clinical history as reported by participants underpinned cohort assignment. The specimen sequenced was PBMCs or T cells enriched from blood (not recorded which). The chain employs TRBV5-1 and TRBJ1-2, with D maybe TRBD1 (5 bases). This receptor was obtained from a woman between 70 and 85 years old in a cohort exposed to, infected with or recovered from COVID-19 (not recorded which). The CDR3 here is CASSLGAGLSYGYTF. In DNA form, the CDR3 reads TGCGCCAGCAGCTTGGGGGCAGGGTTGAGCTATGGCTACACCTTC.